The TCR beta chain described here comes from a study of identical twins. General observations from the study: Cross-sectional statistics underpinned the conclusions; the same donors were not followed. The authors noted that invariant MAIT and iNKT cells could partly confound zero-insertion analyses.

This clonotype occurred a few times. Its antigen is undetermined. Unique molecular identifiers were in the cDNA, with template-switch universal primer binding. TCRdb re-derived calls from the 5' RACE reads in MiXCR, one entry per CDR3 protein. The sample comprises 500,000 or so distinct CDR3 sequences, approximately 15% of which are singletons, and about 0.52% rests with the top ten. The CDR3 is 13 residues long. CDR1 and CDR2 (germline): SGHVS, FNYEAQ. With V trimmed by 8 bases and J by 6 bases, 7 bases remained unmatched. These same data were also listed under a study on yellow fever vaccine responses in identical twins. This second study notes: Reportedly, twins showed a vaccine T cell response that looked partly convergent and partly personalized.

This TCR was sampled from a woman aged 18-30 years in good health. The V gene is TRBV7-6, the J gene TRBJ2-1; 7 nucleotides align to TRBD1. Sequencing was carried out using CD4+ T cells sorted from blood. The CDR3 is CASQGGTLNEQFF. The CDR3 DNA follows: TGTGCCAGCCAAGGGGGCACCCTCAATGAGCAGTTCTTC.